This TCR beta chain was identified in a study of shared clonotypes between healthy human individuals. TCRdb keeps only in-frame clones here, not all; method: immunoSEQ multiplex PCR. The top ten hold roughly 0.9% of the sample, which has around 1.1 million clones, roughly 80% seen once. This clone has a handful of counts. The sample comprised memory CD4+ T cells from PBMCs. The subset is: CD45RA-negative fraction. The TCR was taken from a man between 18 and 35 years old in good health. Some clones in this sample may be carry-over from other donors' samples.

Here the CDR3 reads CASSLRGASGEKLFF. CDR3 coding DNA: TGTGCCAGCAGCCTACGGGGGGCATCAGGTGAAAAACTGTTTTTT. The chain combines TRBV6-5 with TRBJ1-4, with D possibly TRBD1 on 6 matching bases. The V gene lost 6 bases and the J gene lost 7 bases, with 18 bases spanning the gap. The CDR3 is 15 amino acids. CDR1 and CDR2 (germline): MNHEY, SVGAGI.